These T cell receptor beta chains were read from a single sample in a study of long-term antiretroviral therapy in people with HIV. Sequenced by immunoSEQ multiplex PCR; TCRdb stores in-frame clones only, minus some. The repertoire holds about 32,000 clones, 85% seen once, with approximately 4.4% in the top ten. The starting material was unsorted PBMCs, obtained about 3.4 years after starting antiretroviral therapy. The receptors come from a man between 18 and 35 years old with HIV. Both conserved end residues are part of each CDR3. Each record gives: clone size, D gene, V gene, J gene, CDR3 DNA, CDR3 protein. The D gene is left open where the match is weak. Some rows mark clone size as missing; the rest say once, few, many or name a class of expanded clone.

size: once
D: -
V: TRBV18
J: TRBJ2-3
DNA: TGTGCCAGCTCAGCAGGTAGAACAGATACGCAGTATTTT
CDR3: CASSAGRTDTQYF

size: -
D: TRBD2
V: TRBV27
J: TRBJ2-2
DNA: TGTGCCAGCAGTCTGAACGGACTAGCTTTGAACACCGGGGAGCTGTTTTTT
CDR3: CASSLNGLALNTGELFF

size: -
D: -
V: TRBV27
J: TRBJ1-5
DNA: TGTGCCAGCAGTTTCTCAGACCGATGGCAGCCCCAGCATTTT
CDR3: CASSFSDRWQPQHF

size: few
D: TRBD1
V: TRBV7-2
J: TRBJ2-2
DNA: TGTGCCAGCAGCTGGGACAGGAACACCGGGGAGCTGTTTTTT
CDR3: CASSWDRNTGELFF

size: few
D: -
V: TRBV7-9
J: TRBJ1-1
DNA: TGTGCCAGCAGCTTATCCGACAGGTCGAACACTGAAGCTTTCTTT
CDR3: CASSLSDRSNTEAFF

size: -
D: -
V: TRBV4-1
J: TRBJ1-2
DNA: TGCGCCAGCAACCAAAGAGGGGACAACTATGGCTACACCTTC
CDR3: CASNQRGDNYGYTF

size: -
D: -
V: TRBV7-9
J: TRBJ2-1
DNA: TGTGCCAGCAGGGAGTCGAGGGGGGGCCCAGGTGAGCAGTTCTTC
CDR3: CASRESRGGPGEQFF

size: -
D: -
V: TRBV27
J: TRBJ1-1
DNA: TGTGCCAACCGGGACATGAACACTGAAGCTTTCTTT
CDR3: CANRDMNTEAFF

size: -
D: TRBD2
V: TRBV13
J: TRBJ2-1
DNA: TGTGCCAGCAGCTTCAGGTCTAGCGGGGGAAAGTACAATGAGCAGTTCTTC
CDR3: CASSFRSSGGKYNEQFF

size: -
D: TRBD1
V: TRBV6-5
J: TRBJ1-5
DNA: TGTGCCAGCAGTATAAACAGGGGGATTAATCAGCCCCAGCATTTT
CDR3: CASSINRGINQPQHF

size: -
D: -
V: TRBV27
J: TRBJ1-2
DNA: TGTGCCAGCAGCCCAAACAGCGGGAACTATGGCTACACCTTC
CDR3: CASSPNSGNYGYTF

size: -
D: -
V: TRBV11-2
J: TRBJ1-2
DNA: TGTGCCAGCAGCTTAGACCCGCCCACCGGGACCATCGTAGGCTACACCTTC
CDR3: CASSLDPPTGTIVGYTF

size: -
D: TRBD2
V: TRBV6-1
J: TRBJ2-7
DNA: TGTGCCAGCAGGTCCGCGGGGGGCGGCGAGCAGTACTTC
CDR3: CASRSAGGGEQYF

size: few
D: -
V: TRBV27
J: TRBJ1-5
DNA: TGTGCCAGCTCCCCCCGGGATAGCAATCAGCCCCAGCATTTT
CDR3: CASSPRDSNQPQHF

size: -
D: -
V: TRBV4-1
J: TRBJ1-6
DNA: TGCGCCAGCAGCCAAGATAGTGTACTTCTAGAGACCCGACCTTATAATTCACCCCTCCACTTT
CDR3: CASSQDSVLLETRPYNSPLHF

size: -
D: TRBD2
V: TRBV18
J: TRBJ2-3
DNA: TGTGCCAGCTCACCACTTAAGCGGGACGAAGGCACAGATACGCAGTATTTT
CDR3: CASSPLKRDEGTDTQYF

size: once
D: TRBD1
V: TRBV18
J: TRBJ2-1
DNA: TGTGCCAGCTCACCCACGCCGCGACAGGGCGGCAATGAGCAGTTCTTC
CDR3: CASSPTPRQGGNEQFF

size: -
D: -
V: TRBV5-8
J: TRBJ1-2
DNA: TGTGCCAGCAGCTTGCGTTCGACTAACTATGGCTACACCTTC
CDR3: CASSLRSTNYGYTF

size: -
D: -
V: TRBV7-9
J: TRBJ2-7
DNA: TGTGCCAGCAGTCAGGGGCCTACCTACGAGCAGTACTTC
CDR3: CASSQGPTYEQYF

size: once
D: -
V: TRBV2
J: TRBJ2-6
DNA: TGTGCCAGCAGTGTCGATCATAGACAAGACCGCTCTGGGGCCAACGTCCTGACTTTC
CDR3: CASSVDHRQDRSGANVLTF

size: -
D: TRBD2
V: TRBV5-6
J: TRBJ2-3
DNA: TGTGCCAGCAGCTTGGTGGGTAGCGGGCCGTGGGATACGCAGTATTTT
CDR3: CASSLVGSGPWDTQYF

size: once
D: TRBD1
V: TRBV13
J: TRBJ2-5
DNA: TGTGCCAGCAGCTTAGAGATGGGACAGGGGCTCCAAGAGACCCAGTACTTC
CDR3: CASSLEMGQGLQETQYF

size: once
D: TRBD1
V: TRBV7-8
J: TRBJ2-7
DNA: TGTGCCAGCAGCTGGGGCCCCGGGACAGGGGCGTACGAGCAGTACTTC
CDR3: CASSWGPGTGAYEQYF

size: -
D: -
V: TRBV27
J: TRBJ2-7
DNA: TGTGCCAGCAGTTTAACACCCCCGGAGGAGCGGGCCTACGAGCAGTACTTC
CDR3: CASSLTPPEERAYEQYF

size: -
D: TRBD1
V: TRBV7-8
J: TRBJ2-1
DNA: TGTGCCAGCAGCCTTATAGACAGGGGAGGACACAATGAGCAGTTCTTC
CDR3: CASSLIDRGGHNEQFF

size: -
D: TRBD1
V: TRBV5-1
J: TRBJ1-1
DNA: TGCGCCAGCAGCCGAGGACAGGGGGGTGATTTGAACACTGAAGCTTTCTTT
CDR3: CASSRGQGGDLNTEAFF

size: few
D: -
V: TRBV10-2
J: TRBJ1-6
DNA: TGCGCCAGCAGTGGAACTAAGGAACCCCTCCACTTT
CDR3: CASSGTKEPLHF

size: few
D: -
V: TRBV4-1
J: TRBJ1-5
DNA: TGCGCCAGCAGCCCACAGGGATCGAGCGGTCAGCCCCAGCATTTT
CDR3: CASSPQGSSGQPQHF

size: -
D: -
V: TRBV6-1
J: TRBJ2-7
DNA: TGTGCCAGCAGTGCGATACACTCAAGCTCCTACGAGCAGTACTTC
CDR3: CASSAIHSSSYEQYF

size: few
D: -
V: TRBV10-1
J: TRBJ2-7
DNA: TGCGCCAGCAGTGAGTACAGGGAGGCCTACGAGCAGTACTTC
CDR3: CASSEYREAYEQYF

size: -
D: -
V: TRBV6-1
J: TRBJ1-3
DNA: TGTGCCAGCAGTGTTGGGGATCTAACTGGAAACACCATATATTTT
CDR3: CASSVGDLTGNTIYF

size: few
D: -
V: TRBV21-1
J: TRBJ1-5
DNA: TGTGCCAGCGGGGACGGGGTCAATCAGCCCCAGCATTTT
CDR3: CASGDGVNQPQHF

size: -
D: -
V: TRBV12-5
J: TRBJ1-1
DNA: TGTGCTAGTGGCCGGGGGGAAGCTTTCTTT
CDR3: CASGRGEAFF

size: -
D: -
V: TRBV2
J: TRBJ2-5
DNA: TGTGCCAGCAGTGTCTTGGGGGCACGGGAGACCCAGTACTTC
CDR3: CASSVLGARETQYF

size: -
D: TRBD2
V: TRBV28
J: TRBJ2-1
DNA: TGTGCCACCGGGGGGAACATCAATGAGCAGTTCTTC
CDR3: CATGGNINEQFF

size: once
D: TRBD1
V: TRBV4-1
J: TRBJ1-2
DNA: TGCGCCAGCAGCCAAGTCGGGACAGGGGAGGATTACACCTTC
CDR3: CASSQVGTGEDYTF

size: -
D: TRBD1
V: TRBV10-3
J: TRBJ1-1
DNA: TGTGCCATCAGTCCTCGTCCGACAGGGGGTGTGAACACTGAAGCTTTCTTT
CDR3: CAISPRPTGGVNTEAFF

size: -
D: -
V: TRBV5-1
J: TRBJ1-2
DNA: TGCGCCAGCAGCACAAATGACAGACGGTTAGGCTACACCTTC
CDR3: CASSTNDRRLGYTF

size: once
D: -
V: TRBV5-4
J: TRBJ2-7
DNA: TGTGCCAGCAGCCCAGGAAGGACAGAATACGAGCAGTACTTC
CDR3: CASSPGRTEYEQYF

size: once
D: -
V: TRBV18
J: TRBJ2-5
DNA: TGTGCCAGCTCACCACGGGCAGGGCAAGAGACCCAGTACTTC
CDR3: CASSPRAGQETQYF

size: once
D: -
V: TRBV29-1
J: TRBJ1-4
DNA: TGCAGCGTTGAAGAGAGGGGGACTAATGAAAAACTGTTTTTT
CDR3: CSVEERGTNEKLFF

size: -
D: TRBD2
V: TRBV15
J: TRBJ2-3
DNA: TGTGCCACCAGCAGAGATTTGGCGGGGGGTAGGACAGATACGCAGTATTTT
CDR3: CATSRDLAGGRTDTQYF

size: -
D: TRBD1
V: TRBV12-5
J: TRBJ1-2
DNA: TGTGCTAGTGGTTTGGTACACCCCCGACCTTCGGACAGGCCCAGGGTCAACTATGGCTACACCTTC
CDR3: CASGLVHPRPSDRPRVNYGYTF

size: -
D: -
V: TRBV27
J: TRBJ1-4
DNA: TGTGCCAGCCGAAGACCCTACTTAAATGAAAAACTGTTTTTT
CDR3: CASRRPYLNEKLFF

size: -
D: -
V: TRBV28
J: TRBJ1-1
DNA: TGTGCCAGCAGCCTATCCCGCGCGGGGGACACTGAAGCTTTCTTT
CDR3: CASSLSRAGDTEAFF

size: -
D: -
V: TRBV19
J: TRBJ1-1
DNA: TGTGCCAGTAGTAACAGACGATCGGACAGTTTTGACACTGAAGCTTTCTTT
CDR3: CASSNRRSDSFDTEAFF

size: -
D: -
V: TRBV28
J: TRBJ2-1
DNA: TGTGCCAGCAGTTTTGCCCGGGGCGCGGGTGATGAGCAGTTCTTC
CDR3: CASSFARGAGDEQFF

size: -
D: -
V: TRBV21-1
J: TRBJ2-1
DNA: TGTGCCAGCAGCAAAGTGTCGGCCTACAATGAGCAGTTCTTC
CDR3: CASSKVSAYNEQFF

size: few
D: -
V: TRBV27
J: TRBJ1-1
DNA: TGTGCCAGCAGTGGTGGAGGTGCAATGAACACTGAAGCTTTCTTT
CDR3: CASSGGGAMNTEAFF

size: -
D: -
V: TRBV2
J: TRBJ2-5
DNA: TGTGCCAGCAGACGGACAGAACAAGAGACCCAGTACTTC
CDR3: CASRRTEQETQYF

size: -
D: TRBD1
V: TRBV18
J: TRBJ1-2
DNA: TGTGCCAGCTCTCCGGACAGGGCGGGGTATGGCTACACCTTC
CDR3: CASSPDRAGYGYTF

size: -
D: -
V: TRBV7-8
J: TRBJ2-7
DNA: TGTGCCAGCAGCTTAGATATAGGGGGAACCGCTTACGAGCAGTACTTC
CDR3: CASSLDIGGTAYEQYF

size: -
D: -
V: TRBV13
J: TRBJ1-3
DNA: TGTGCCAGCAGCTTAGGTCAAATATGGGGCTCTGGAAACACCATATATTTT
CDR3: CASSLGQIWGSGNTIYF

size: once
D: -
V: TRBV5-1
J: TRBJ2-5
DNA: TGCGCCAGCAGCTTCGATAAGGGGCGGCTCCAAGAGACCCAGTACTTC
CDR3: CASSFDKGRLQETQYF